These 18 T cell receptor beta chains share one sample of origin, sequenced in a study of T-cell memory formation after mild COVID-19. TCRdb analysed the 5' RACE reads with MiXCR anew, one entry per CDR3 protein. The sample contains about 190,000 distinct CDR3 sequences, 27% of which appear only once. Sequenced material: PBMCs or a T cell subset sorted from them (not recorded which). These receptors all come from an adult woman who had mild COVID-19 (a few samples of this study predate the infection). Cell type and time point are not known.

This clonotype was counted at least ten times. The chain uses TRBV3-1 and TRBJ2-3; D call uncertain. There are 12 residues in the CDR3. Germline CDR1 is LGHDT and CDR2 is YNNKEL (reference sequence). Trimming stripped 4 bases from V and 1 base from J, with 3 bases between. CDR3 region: CASSRRTDTQYF. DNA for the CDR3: TGTGCCAGCAGCCGGCGCACAGATACGCAGTATTTT.

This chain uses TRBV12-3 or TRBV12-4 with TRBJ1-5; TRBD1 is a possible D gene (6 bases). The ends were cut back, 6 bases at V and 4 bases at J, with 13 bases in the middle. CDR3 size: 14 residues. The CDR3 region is CASSYYRENQPQHF. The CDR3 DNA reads TGTGCCAGCAGCTATTACAGGGAAAATCAGCCCCAGCATTTT.

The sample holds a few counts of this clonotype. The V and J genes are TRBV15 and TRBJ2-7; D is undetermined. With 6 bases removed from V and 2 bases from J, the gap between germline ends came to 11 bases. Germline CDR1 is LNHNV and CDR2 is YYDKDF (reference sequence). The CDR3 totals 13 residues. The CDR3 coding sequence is TGTGCCACCAGTGAAGAAAAGCCCTACGAGCAGTACTTC. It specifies CATSEEKPYEQYF.

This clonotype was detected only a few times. For the CDR3, the DNA is TGTGCCAGCCACCACGGGGGAAGCTCCTACAATGAGCAGTTCTTC. This encodes CASHHGGSSYNEQFF. This rearrangement joins TRBV2 to TRBJ2-1; the D gene is possibly TRBD2 (6 bases). This CDR3 is built from 15 residues. In germline, CDR1 is SNHLY, CDR2 FYNNEI. The germline V and J ends were trimmed by 8 bases and 0 bases, with 14 bases remaining between them.

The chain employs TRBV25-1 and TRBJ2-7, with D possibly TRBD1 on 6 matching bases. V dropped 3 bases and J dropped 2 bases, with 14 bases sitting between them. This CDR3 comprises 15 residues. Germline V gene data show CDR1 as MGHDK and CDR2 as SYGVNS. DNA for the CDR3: TGTGCCAGCAGTGACCCTCTGGCAGGGGCCTACGAGCAGTACTTC. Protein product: CASSDPLAGAYEQYF.

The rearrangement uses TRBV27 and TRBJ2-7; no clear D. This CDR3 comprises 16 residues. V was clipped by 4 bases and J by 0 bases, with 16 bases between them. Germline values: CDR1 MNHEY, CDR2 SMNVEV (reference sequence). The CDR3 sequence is CASSSEGGLLSYEQYF. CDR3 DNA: TGTGCCAGCAGTTCCGAAGGTGGGCTCCTCTCCTACGAGCAGTACTTC.

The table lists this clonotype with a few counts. Here the CDR3 reads CASSWDFEYEQYF. In nucleotides, the CDR3 is TGTGCCAGCAGTTGGGACTTCGAATACGAGCAGTACTTC. The chain carries TRBV6-5 and TRBJ2-7; the D gene is possibly TRBD2 (6 bases). The CDR3 is made up of 13 amino acids. Germline V gives CDR1 MNHEY, CDR2 SVGAGI. Between the trimmed V and J ends, which lost 4 bases and 4 bases, there was a span of 11 bases.

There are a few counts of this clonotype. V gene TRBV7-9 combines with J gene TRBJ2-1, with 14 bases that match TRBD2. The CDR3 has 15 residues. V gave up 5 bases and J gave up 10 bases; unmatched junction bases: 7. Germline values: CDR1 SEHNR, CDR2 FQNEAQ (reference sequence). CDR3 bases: TGTGCCAGCAGCCTTGGGACTAGCGGGAGTCGAGAGCAGTTCTTC. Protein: CASSLGTSGSREQFF.

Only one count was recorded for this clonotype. The CDR3 DNA sequence: TGTGCCAGCAGTTACTCGGTCCGGGGGGCGGGTATCGATGAGCAGTTCTTC. Its translation: CASSYSVRGAGIDEQFF. The rearrangement uses TRBV6-5 and TRBJ2-1; TRBD2 is a possible D gene (7 bases). The germline gives CDR1 MNHEY, CDR2 SVGAGI. This CDR3 region has 17 residues. Trimming pared 0 bases from V and 8 bases from J, leaving 20 bases between.

DNA for the CDR3: TGTGCCAGCAGCCAAGGACAGGGGGTATTTGAGCCCCAGCATTTT. Amino acid sequence: CASSQGQGVFEPQHF. This sequence joins TRBV3-1 and TRBJ1-5; TRBD1 aligns across 9 bases. Trimming cost V 1 base and J 8 bases; bases outside gene matches: 6. Germline V gene lookup returns CDR1 LGHDT and CDR2 YNNKEL (reference sequence). The CDR3 totals 15 residues.

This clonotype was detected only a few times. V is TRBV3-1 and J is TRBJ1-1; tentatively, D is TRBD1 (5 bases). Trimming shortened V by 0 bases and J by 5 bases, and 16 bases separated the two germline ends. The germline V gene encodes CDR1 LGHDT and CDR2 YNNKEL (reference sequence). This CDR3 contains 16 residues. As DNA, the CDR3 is TGTGCCAGCAGCCAAGATCTAGGGGCAGGGAGGACTGAAGCTTTCTTT. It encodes CASSQDLGAGRTEAFF.

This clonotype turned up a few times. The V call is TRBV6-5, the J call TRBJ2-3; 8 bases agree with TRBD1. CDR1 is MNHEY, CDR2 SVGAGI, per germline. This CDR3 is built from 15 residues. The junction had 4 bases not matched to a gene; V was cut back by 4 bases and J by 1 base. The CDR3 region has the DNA TGTGCCAGCAGTTGGACAGGGCTTCGCACAGATACGCAGTATTTT. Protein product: CASSWTGLRTDTQYF.

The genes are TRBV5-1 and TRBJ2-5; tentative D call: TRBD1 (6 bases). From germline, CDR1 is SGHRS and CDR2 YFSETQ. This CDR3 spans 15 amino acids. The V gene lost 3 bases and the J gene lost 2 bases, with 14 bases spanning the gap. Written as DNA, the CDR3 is TGCGCCAGCAGCTCCCAGGGGTATGCTCAAGAGACCCAGTACTTC. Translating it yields CASSSQGYAQETQYF.

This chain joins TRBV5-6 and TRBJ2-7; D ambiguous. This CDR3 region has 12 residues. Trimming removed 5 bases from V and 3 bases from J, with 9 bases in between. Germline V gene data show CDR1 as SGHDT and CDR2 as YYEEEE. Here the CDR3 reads CASSSFYYEQYF. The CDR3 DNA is TGTGCCAGCAGTTCATTCTACTACGAGCAGTACTTC.

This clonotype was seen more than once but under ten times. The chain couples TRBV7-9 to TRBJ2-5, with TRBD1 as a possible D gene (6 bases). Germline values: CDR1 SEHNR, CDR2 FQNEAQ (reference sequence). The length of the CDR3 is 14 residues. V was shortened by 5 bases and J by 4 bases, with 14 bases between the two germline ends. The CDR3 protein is CASSPDRTRETQYF. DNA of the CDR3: TGTGCCAGCAGCCCAGACAGGACGAGAGAGACCCAGTACTTC.

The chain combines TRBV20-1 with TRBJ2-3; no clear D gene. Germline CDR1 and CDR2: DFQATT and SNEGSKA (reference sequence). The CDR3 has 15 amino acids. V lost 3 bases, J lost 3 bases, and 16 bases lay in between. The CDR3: CSASQEGFETDTQYF. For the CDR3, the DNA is TGCAGTGCTAGCCAAGAAGGGTTTGAGACAGATACGCAGTATTTT.

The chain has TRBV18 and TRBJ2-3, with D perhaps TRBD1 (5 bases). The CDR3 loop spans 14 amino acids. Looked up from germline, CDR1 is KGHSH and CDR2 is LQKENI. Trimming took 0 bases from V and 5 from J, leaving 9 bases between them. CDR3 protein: CASSPPWGRDTQYF. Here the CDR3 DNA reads TGTGCCAGCTCACCACCGTGGGGCAGAGATACGCAGTATTTT.

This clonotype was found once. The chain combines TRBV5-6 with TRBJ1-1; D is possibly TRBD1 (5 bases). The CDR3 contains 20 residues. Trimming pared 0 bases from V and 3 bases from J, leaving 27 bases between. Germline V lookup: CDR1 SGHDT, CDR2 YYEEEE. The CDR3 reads CASSLAFQLRQGEEDTEAFF. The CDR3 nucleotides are TGTGCCAGCAGCTTGGCCTTCCAGCTCCGACAAGGGGAGGAGGACACTGAAGCTTTCTTT.